This T cell receptor beta chain was identified during a study of cytomegalovirus exposure and HLA in healthy donors. General study results and limits: Other equally common chains were less clonally expanded than HLA-associated TCR beta chains, a later analysis showed. The classifier reportedly diagnosed cytomegalovirus status with high sensitivity and specificity. The study labeled more than 150 TCR beta chains cytomegalovirus-associated.

Germline CDR1 and CDR2: LNHDA and SQIVND (reference sequence). Trimming stripped 6 bases from V and 1 base from J, with 9 bases between. The CDR3 consists of 13 residues. The PCR had 60 Vbeta and 13 Jbeta primers. Clones were read by immunoSEQ multiplex PCR, and TCRdb kept only the in-frame ones, dropping some. The sample lists approximately 78,000 clones, 66% occurring once. Comment on this clone: Its target is unknown.

At the time of sampling, donors were nominally healthy, though unrecorded immune exposures were likely. The specimen was PBMCs. The sequence was collected from a man aged 40-49 years in good health and CMV-seropositive. The J gene is TRBJ1-1, the V gene TRBV19; D is unresolved. Here the CDR3 reads CASSAWRNTEAFF. In DNA form, the CDR3 reads TGTGCCAGTAGCGCCTGGAGGAACACTGAAGCTTTCTTT.